This T cell receptor (beta chain) is from a study of T cells in Graves' hyperthyroidism and ophthalmopathy. Overall study results and limits: Patients with ophthalmopathy were separated from those with stable hyperthyroidism by a 13 V-J model.

A word on this clonotype: Its antigen is not identified.

J gave up 8 bases and V 5 bases, and 15 bases lay outside the gene matches. Germline values: CDR1 MNHNS, CDR2 SASEGT. This CDR3 has 16 residues. Patients having uncontrolled infection, another autoimmune disease, pregnancy or lactation were not included. Fresh 10 ml peripheral blood yielded PBMCs. Regions amplified from RNA transcripts were the TCR beta CDR3 regions. Initially, a first-round RT-PCR of the TCR CDR3 employed the HTBI primer set. MiXCR, applied by TCRdb to the multiplex PCR reads, yields one record per CDR3 protein. The sample comprises 530,000 or so distinct CDR3 sequences, approximately 25% of which are singletons, and around 11% rests with the top ten.

The source of this sequence is a woman aged 25 to 45 with Graves' ophthalmopathy. The specimen was blood. The chain employs TRBV6-1 and TRBJ1-2, with 9 bases that match TRBD1. This chain's CDR3 is CASSTPGQGTLRGYTF. CDR3 in DNA: TGTGCCAGCAGTACCCCGGGACAGGGAACATTACGCGGCTACACCTTC.